The 32 T cell receptor beta chains presented below share a single source sample, sequenced in a study of shared clonotypes between healthy human individuals (dated by TCRdb to 2020 to 2022). Library method: the immunoSEQ multiplex PCR assay. TCRdb took this table from immuneACCESS and kept in-frame rearrangements with V and J called. Such tables lack part of the clones; where checked against another copy, unresolved V genes explain under half of the gap, and the rest is unexplained. This sample holds over 2 million clones; about 95% were observed only once. 0.85% to 1.3% of the sample rests with the top ten. CD8 naive samples were obtained by positive selection for CCR7 among CD45RO-negative cells, yielding a CD45RA+CCR7+ population from which TemRA cells were excluded. Material: naive CD8+ T cells sorted from blood. The intended sense of this specimen's cell subset or site label: CD45RA+CCR7+. These receptors originate from a man younger than 30 in good health.

This chain links TRBV27 with TRBJ2-2; D gene unclear. The CDR3 extends over 14 amino acids. V lost 7 bases to trimming and J lost 3 bases, with 12 bases between them. Germline lookup yields CDR1 MNHEY and CDR2 SMNVEV (reference sequence). The CDR3 reads CASMRQKDTGELFF. The CDR3 DNA reads TGTGCCAGCATGCGGCAGAAGGACACCGGGGAGCTGTTTTTT.

The sample holds many counts of this clone. Other DNA sequences in the sample encode the same CDR3. The V gene is TRBV29-1, the J gene TRBJ1-1, with 7 bases identical to TRBD1. Trimming cost V 6 bases and J 0 bases; bases outside gene matches: 10. The CDR3 runs to 15 residues. CDR1 and CDR2 (germline): SQVTM, ANQGSEA. This CDR3 reads CSVQYRGTVNTEAFF. DNA for the CDR3: TGCAGCGTCCAATATAGGGGGACAGTGAACACTGAAGCTTTCTTT. Combining the CDR3 with reference TRBV29-1 and TRBJ1-1 gives the whole variable domain SAVISQKPSRDICQRGTSLTIQCQVDSQVTMMFWYRQQPGQSLTLIATANQGSEATYESGFVIDKFPISRPNLTFSTLTVSNMSPEDSSIYLCSVQYRGTVNTEAFFGQGTRLTVV.

The chain is built from TRBV7-8 and TRBJ2-3; D is unresolved. CDR1 SGHVS and CDR2 FQNEAQ come from the germline V gene. CDR3 length equals 15 residues. V shed 3 bases and J shed 2 bases, with 12 bases lying between them. The CDR3, as DNA: TGTGCCAGCAGCTTGGACCAAAGCCTCACAGATACGCAGTATTTT. It encodes CASSLDQSLTDTQYF.

V gene TRBV7-8 combines with J gene TRBJ1-5; D ambiguous. The germline gives CDR1 SGHVS, CDR2 FQNEAQ. Trimming removed 3 bases from V and 0 bases from J, with 9 bases in between. CDR3 length equals 15 residues. In DNA form, the CDR3 reads TGTGCCAGCAGCTTGTGGGGAGATAGCAATCAGCCCCAGCATTTT. Amino acid sequence: CASSLWGDSNQPQHF.

V is TRBV2 and J is TRBJ1-5, with 7 bases fitting TRBD1. CDR1 is SNHLY, CDR2 FYNNEI, per germline. This CDR3 comprises 15 residues. V lost 7 bases to trimming and J lost 7 bases; unmatched junction nucleotides: 13. The CDR3 DNA reads TGTGCCAGCACTCCCCAGGGGGGACTTGGGCAGCCCCAGCATTTT. Protein product: CASTPQGGLGQPQHF.

Note on this clone: Other DNA sequences within the sample encode an identical CDR3. V usage is TRBV7-9 and J usage is TRBJ2-7; 9 bases fit TRBD1. The V and J ends lost 3 bases and 5 bases, in that order; junction bases with no gene match: 2. The germline V gene encodes CDR1 SEHNR and CDR2 FQNEAQ (reference sequence). The CDR3 is 13 residues long. The chain's CDR3 is CASSFGQGNEQYF. CDR3 DNA: TGTGCCAGCAGCTTCGGACAGGGGAACGAGCAGTACTTC.

The chain couples TRBV5-6 to TRBJ2-5; 8 nucleotides line up with TRBD2. The CDR3 contains 14 residues. J gave up 0 bases and V 2 bases, and 0 bases lay outside the gene matches. Germline V gene data show CDR1 as SGHDT and CDR2 as YYEEEE. CDR3: CASSLLADQETQYF. As DNA, the CDR3 is TGTGCCAGCAGCTTACTAGCGGACCAAGAGACCCAGTACTTC.

The rearrangement joins TRBV4-3 to TRBJ2-2; 7 bases map to TRBD2. This CDR3 is built from 17 residues. CDR1 LGHNA and CDR2 YSLEER come from the germline V gene. The ends lost 1 base at V and 0 bases at J; junction bases unmatched: 5. CDR3 DNA sequence: TGCGCCAGCAGCCAAGCTCCCCTAGCGGCGAACACCGGGGAGCTGTTTTTT. Translated, it gives CASSQAPLAANTGELFF.

The chain has TRBV19 and TRBJ2-7; 11 nucleotides agree with TRBD2. Germline-derived CDR1 and CDR2 are LNHDA and SQIVND (reference sequence). CDR3 length: 13 residues. J was trimmed by 5 bases and V by 8 bases; bases with no gene match: 5. The CDR3 loop reads CASAPGLADEQYF. In nucleotides, the CDR3 is TGTGCCAGTGCTCCGGGACTAGCGGACGAGCAGTACTTC. Combining the CDR3 with reference TRBV19 and TRBJ2-7 gives the whole variable domain DGGITQSPKYLFRKEGQNVTLSCEQNLNHDAMYWYRQDPGQGLRLIYYSQIVNDFQKGDIAEGYSVSREKKESFPLTVTSAQKNPTAFYLCASAPGLADEQYFGPGTRLTVT.

The genes are TRBV4-2 and TRBJ2-1; 8 bases fit TRBD2. The V segment lost 0 bases and the J segment 7 bases; nucleotides outside the gene matches: 14. The CDR3 contains 18 residues. CDR1 is LGHNA and CDR2 is YNFKEQ in the germline V gene. The CDR3 nucleotides read TGTGCCAGCAGCCAAGAGGCCCCTCTAGCGGGCTCGGCAAATGAGCAGTTCTTC. Amino acid sequence: CASSQEAPLAGSANEQFF.

The chain combines TRBV7-2 with TRBJ1-6; 7 bases map to TRBD1. The length of the CDR3 is 17 residues. The junction had 9 bases not matched to a gene; V was cut back by 4 bases and J by 3 bases. The germline gives CDR1 SGHTA, CDR2 FQGNSA. For the CDR3, the DNA is TGTGCCAGCAGCTCTGAGGCCGGGACAGTCTATAATTCACCCCTCCACTTT. It is translated as CASSSEAGTVYNSPLHF.

V and J are TRBV5-1 and TRBJ1-2; 8 bases map to TRBD1. The CDR3 is 15 residues long. The trim removed 4 bases at V and 4 bases at J, leaving 9 bases unmatched. Per germline, CDR1 SGHRS and CDR2 YFSETQ. CDR3 sequence (DNA): TGCGCCAGCAGCCCGGAGGTACAGGGGGGCTATGGCTACACCTTC. Residues: CASSPEVQGGYGYTF.

The chain carries TRBV27 and TRBJ1-1; tentatively, D is TRBD1 (6 bases). Germline loops: CDR1 MNHEY, CDR2 SMNVEV (reference sequence). V lost 1 base to trimming and J lost 0 bases, with 9 bases between them. The CDR3 runs to 15 residues. The CDR3 protein is CASSLFQGMNTEAFF. The CDR3 DNA reads TGTGCCAGCAGTTTATTCCAGGGGATGAACACTGAAGCTTTCTTT.

V is TRBV6-5 and J is TRBJ1-1, with no clear D. Trimming left V 2 bases short and J 1 base short, with 11 bases between. CDR1 is MNHEY, CDR2 SVGAGI, per germline. This CDR3 has 15 residues. CDR3 in amino acids: CASSYLRRQNTEAFF. As DNA, the CDR3 is TGTGCCAGCAGTTACCTTCGCAGACAGAACACTGAAGCTTTCTTT.

The chain recombines TRBV19 with TRBJ1-4, with 9 bases that match TRBD1. Germline lookup yields CDR1 LNHDA and CDR2 SQIVND (reference sequence). The V and J ends lost 7 bases and 7 bases, in that order; junction bases with no gene match: 7. This CDR3 is built from 14 residues. CDR3 protein: CASNPDRGGEKLFF. The CDR3 DNA is TGTGCCAGTAACCCGGACAGGGGTGGTGAAAAACTGTTTTTT.

This chain connects TRBV19 to TRBJ2-7, with 12 bases lining up with TRBD2. V lost 5 bases to trimming and J lost 2 bases; unmatched junction nucleotides: 4. The CDR3 is 15 residues long. Germline assignment: CDR1 LNHDA and CDR2 SQIVND (reference sequence). CDR3 DNA: TGTGCCAGTAGTGGAGGACTAGCGGGGACCTACGAGCAGTACTTC. Translation: CASSGGLAGTYEQYF.

This chain joins TRBV28 and TRBJ1-1; TRBD1 is a possible D gene (6 bases). Looked up from germline, CDR1 is MDHEN and CDR2 is SYDVKM. With 5 bases removed from V and 5 bases from J, the gap between germline ends came to 12 bases. This CDR3 region has 13 residues. CDR3 DNA: TGTGCCAGCAGTCAAAGGGGGGGGACTGAAGCTTTCTTT. It specifies CASSQRGGTEAFF.

The chain employs TRBV9 and TRBJ2-7; TRBD2 is a possible D gene (6 bases). V lost 4 bases, J lost 5 bases, and 16 bases lay in between. Germline CDR1 is SGDLS and CDR2 is YYNGEE. The length of the CDR3 is 14 residues. The CDR3 is CASSPTGTPNEQYF. The CDR3, as DNA: TGTGCCAGCAGCCCCACGGGGACTCCAAACGAGCAGTACTTC.

This sequence joins TRBV5-4 and TRBJ2-7; 11 bases match TRBD2. Germline V gene sequence: CDR1 SGHNT, CDR2 YYREEE (reference sequence). The junction had 2 bases not matched to a gene; V was cut back by 3 bases and J by 6 bases. The CDR3 extends over 13 amino acids. DNA of the CDR3: TGTGCCAGCAGCTATCTAGCGGGAGGCGAGCAGTACTTC. It is translated as CASSYLAGGEQYF.

The chain combines TRBV7-2 with TRBJ2-3; 9 bases map to TRBD2. V lost 5 bases, J lost 1 base, and 10 bases stayed unmatched. The CDR3 loop spans 17 amino acids. The V gene's germline CDR1 is SGHTA and CDR2 FQGNSA. The CDR3: CASSPISGSEGTDTQYF. The CDR3 region has the DNA TGTGCCAGCAGCCCAATTAGCGGGAGTGAGGGCACAGATACGCAGTATTTT.

The V call is TRBV4-2, the J call TRBJ1-1, with TRBD1 as a possible D gene (5 bases). The V end was cut by 5 bases, the J end by 2 bases, with 9 bases between. Germline V gene lookup returns CDR1 LGHNA and CDR2 YNFKEQ. The CDR3 consists of 13 residues. The CDR3 DNA is TGTGCCAGCAGCTCCGGGGCTAACACTGAAGCTTTCTTT. Its translation: CASSSGANTEAFF.

This chain connects TRBV7-9 to TRBJ2-7; D is possibly TRBD2 (5 bases). The CDR3 is made up of 13 amino acids. The ends were cut back, 2 bases at V and 5 bases at J, with 10 bases in the middle. Germline CDR1 SEHNR, CDR2 FQNEAQ (reference sequence). The CDR3 region has the DNA TGTGCCAGCAGCTTAAACTCCGGGGACGAGCAGTACTTC. This codes for CASSLNSGDEQYF.

The chain employs TRBV9 and TRBJ2-5; perhaps TRBD2 as D (6 bases). Germline V lookup: CDR1 SGDLS, CDR2 YYNGEE. CDR3 length equals 15 residues. Trimming removed 3 bases at V and 5 bases at J, with 17 bases between. CDR3 nucleotide sequence: TGTGCCAGCAGCGGAGGGGACTCCTCCGGGGAGACCCAGTACTTC. It yields the protein CASSGGDSSGETQYF.

The chain joins TRBV6-5 to TRBJ2-3; 8 bases agree with TRBD1. Trimming took 4 bases from V and 2 from J; bases not matched to a gene: 8. The CDR3 consists of 16 residues. The germline V gene has CDR1 MNHEY and CDR2 SVGAGI. For the CDR3, the DNA is TGTGCCAGCAGTTTGACAGGGGTCCACCACACAGATACGCAGTATTTT. This codes for CASSLTGVHHTDTQYF.

This chain links TRBV10-3 with TRBJ2-7, with a possible D match to TRBD2 (6 bases). The V and J ends lost 6 bases and 0 bases respectively, with 9 bases between them. The CDR3 is made up of 13 amino acids. Germline CDR1 is ENHRY and CDR2 is SYGVKD. The CDR3 nucleotides read TGTGCCATCAGAGAGGACTACTCCTACGAGCAGTACTTC. Protein: CAIREDYSYEQYF.

The chain is built from TRBV5-4 and TRBJ2-2, with 10 bases identical to TRBD1. Trimming cost V 0 bases and J 5 bases; bases outside gene matches: 7. The CDR3 sequence is 17 residues long. Germline V gene data show CDR1 as SGHNT and CDR2 as YYREEE (reference sequence). The CDR3 bases are TGTGCCAGCAGCTTGGCCAGGACAGGGGGAGTGACCGGGGAGCTGTTTTTT. Its protein product is CASSLARTGGVTGELFF.

This chain joins TRBV5-1 and TRBJ1-2, with 9 bases that match TRBD1. The CDR3 sequence is 15 residues long. Germline CDR1 reads SGHRS; CDR2 reads YFSETQ. Trimming at V came to 3 bases and at J to 2 bases, leaving 5 bases not matched to a gene. CDR3 amino acids: CASSSGQGSNYGYTF. The CDR3 region has the DNA TGCGCCAGCAGCTCGGGACAGGGTTCAAACTATGGCTACACCTTC.

This chain joins TRBV19 and TRBJ1-2, with 8 bases lining up with TRBD1. This CDR3 has 14 residues. Trimming took 7 bases from V and 3 from J; bases not matched to a gene: 7. Germline assignment: CDR1 LNHDA and CDR2 SQIVND (reference sequence). The CDR3 protein is CASIPGQGHYGYTF. The CDR3, as DNA: TGTGCCAGTATCCCAGGACAGGGCCACTATGGCTACACCTTC.

The chain couples TRBV27 to TRBJ1-3; tentative D call: TRBD1 (6 bases). V lost 5 bases and J lost 4, with 15 bases in between. The CDR3 loop spans 15 amino acids. Germline CDR1 and CDR2: MNHEY and SMNVEV (reference sequence). DNA for the CDR3: TGTGCCAGCAGTCCAAGGGGGACCTACGGAAACACCATATATTTT. Encoded protein: CASSPRGTYGNTIYF.

This clone appeared once. CDR3 in amino acids: CATSRDAPSVLGTQYF. DNA of the CDR3: TGTGCCACCAGCAGAGATGCCCCCTCAGTCCTGGGGACCCAGTACTTC. This chain links TRBV15 with TRBJ2-5; D gene unclear. Per germline, CDR1 LNHNV and CDR2 YYDKDF (reference sequence). V lost 0 bases and J lost 7, with 18 bases in between. This CDR3 has 16 amino acids. Variable domain in full (rest from reference TRBV15 and TRBJ2-5): DAMVIQNPRYQVTQFGKPVTLSCSQTLNHNVMYWYQQKSSQAPKLLFHYYDKDFNNEADTPDNFQSRRPNTSFCFLDIRSPGLGDTAMYLCATSRDAPSVLGTQYFGPGTRLLVL.

Comments on this clone: Other nucleotide sequences from this sample produce the same CDR3. The V call is TRBV5-4, the J call TRBJ2-7; D is perhaps TRBD1 or TRBD2 (5 bases each). The germline V gene has CDR1 SGHNT and CDR2 YYREEE (reference sequence). The V end lost 0 bases, the J end lost 4 bases, and 14 bases lay between the germline ends. The CDR3 spans 15 residues. CDR3: CASSLDSGPSYEQYF. The CDR3 region has the DNA TGTGCCAGCAGCTTGGATTCGGGGCCGAGTTACGAGCAGTACTTC.

The V and J genes are TRBV6-5 and TRBJ1-2; possibly TRBD1 for D (6 bases). V lost 0 bases and J lost 8, with 16 bases in between. Germline V gene lookup returns CDR1 MNHEY and CDR2 SVGAGI. This CDR3 spans 15 amino acids. The CDR3 loop is CASSYSPGHLGGYTF. CDR3 sequence (DNA): TGTGCCAGCAGTTACTCTCCGGGACATCTGGGGGGCTACACCTTC.